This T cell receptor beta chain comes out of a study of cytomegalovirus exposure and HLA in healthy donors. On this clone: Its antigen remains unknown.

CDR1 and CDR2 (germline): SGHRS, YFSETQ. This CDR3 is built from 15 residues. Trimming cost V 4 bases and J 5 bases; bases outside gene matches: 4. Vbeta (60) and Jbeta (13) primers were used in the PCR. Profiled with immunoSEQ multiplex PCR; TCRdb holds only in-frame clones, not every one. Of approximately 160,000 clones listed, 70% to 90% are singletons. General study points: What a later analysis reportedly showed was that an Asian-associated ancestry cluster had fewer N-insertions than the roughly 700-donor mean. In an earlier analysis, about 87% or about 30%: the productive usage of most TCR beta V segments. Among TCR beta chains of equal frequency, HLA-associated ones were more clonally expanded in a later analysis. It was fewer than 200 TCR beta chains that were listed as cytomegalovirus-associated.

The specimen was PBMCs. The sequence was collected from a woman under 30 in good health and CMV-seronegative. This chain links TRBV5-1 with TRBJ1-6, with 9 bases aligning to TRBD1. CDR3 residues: CASSLRTGDNSPLHF. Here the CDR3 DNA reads TGCGCCAGCAGCCTGCGGACAGGGGATAATTCACCCCTCCACTTT.